The clone carrying this T cell receptor (beta chain) is a singleton in its sample. V was pared by 0 bases and J by 4 bases, with 10 bases between. From germline, CDR1 is GTSNPN and CDR2 SVGIG (reference sequence). The CDR3 has 13 residues. This sample was taken from a study of cytomegalovirus exposure and HLA in healthy donors. The primer mix had 60 Vbeta and 13 Jbeta primers. Clones were read by immunoSEQ multiplex PCR, and TCRdb kept only the in-frame ones, dropping some. Among about 160,000 clones, approximately 80% were seen once, and the ten largest hold about 4%. The sample taken for sequencing was PBMCs. The receptor's source is a young man in good health and CMV-seropositive. The chain links TRBV30 to TRBJ2-7; weak D call: TRBD1 (6 bases). This CDR3 reads CAWSVQGWYEQYF. The CDR3 coding sequence is TGTGCCTGGAGTGTACAGGGTTGGTACGAGCAGTACTTC.